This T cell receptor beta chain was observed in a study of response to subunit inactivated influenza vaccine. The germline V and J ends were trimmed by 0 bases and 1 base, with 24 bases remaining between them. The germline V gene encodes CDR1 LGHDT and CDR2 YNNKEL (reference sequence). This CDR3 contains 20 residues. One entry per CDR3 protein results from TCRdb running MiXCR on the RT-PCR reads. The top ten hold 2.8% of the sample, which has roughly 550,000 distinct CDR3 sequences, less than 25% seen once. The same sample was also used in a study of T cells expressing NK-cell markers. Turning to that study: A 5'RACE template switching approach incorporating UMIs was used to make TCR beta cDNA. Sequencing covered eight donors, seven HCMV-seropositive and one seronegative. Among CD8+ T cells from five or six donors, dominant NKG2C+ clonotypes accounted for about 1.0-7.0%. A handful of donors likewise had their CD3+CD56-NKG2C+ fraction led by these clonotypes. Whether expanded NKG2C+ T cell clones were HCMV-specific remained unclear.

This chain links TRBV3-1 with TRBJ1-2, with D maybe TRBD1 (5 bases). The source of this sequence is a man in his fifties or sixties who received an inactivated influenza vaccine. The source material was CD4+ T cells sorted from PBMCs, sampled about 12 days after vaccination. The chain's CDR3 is CASSQDNRRATSYYNYGYTF. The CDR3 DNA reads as TGTGCCAGCAGCCAAGATAACAGGCGCGCGACCAGTTATTATAACTATGGCTACACCTTC.